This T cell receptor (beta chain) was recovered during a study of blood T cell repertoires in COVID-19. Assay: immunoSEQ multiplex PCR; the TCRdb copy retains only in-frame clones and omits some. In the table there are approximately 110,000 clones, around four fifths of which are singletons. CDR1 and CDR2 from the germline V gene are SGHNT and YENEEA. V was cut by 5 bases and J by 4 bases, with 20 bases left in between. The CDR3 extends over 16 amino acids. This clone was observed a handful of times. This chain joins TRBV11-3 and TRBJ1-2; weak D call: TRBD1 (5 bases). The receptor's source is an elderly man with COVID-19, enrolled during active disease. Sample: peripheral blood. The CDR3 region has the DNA TGTGCCAGCAGCACCAGAGGCGGGGGGGTAGTCTATGGCTACACCTTC. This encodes CASSTRGGGVVYGYTF.